Each of the 3 T cell receptor beta chains below was sequenced from the same sample in a study of CD8 T cells in ankylosing spondylitis. General observations from the study: A TCR beta motif of several highly homologous variants seemed to mark ankylosing spondylitis blood.

TCRdb reprocessed the 5' RACE reads with MiXCR, giving one entry per CDR3 protein. The sample includes about 450,000 distinct CDR3 sequences, roughly a quarter of them seen just once. Their antigens remain unidentified. Specimen: blood, either unsorted or a sorted T cell fraction (not recorded which). The receptors here all came from a male donor with ankylosing spondylitis.

This clonotype was counted between two and nine times. The CDR3 DNA sequence: TGTGCCACGGGTCATTGGAACACCGGGGAGCTGTTTTTT. This encodes CATGHWNTGELFF. The chain joins TRBV24-1 to TRBJ2-2; unclear D gene. Germline lookup yields CDR1 KGHDR and CDR2 SFDVKD. Trimming left V 10 bases short and J 1 base short, with 9 bases between. This CDR3 is built from 13 residues.

This chain joins TRBV5-1 and TRBJ2-2, with D unresolved. The CDR3 has 15 residues. Deletions cut 4 bases from V and 2 bases from J, with 12 bases between. CDR1 and CDR2 from the germline V gene are SGHRS and YFSETQ. The CDR3 sequence: CASSRSAGNTGELFF. Written as DNA, the CDR3 is TGCGCCAGCAGCCGGTCGGCAGGAAACACCGGGGAGCTGTTTTTT.

A few counts support this clonotype. J is TRBJ2-3 and V is TRBV7-8; D is unresolved. This CDR3 has 14 amino acids. CDR1 is SGHVS, CDR2 FQNEAQ, per germline. The V end lost 4 bases, the J end lost 2 bases, and 10 bases lay between the germline ends. CDR3 sequence reads: CASSSLGHTDTQYF. The DNA of the CDR3 is TGTGCCAGCAGCTCCCTCGGCCACACAGATACGCAGTATTTT.